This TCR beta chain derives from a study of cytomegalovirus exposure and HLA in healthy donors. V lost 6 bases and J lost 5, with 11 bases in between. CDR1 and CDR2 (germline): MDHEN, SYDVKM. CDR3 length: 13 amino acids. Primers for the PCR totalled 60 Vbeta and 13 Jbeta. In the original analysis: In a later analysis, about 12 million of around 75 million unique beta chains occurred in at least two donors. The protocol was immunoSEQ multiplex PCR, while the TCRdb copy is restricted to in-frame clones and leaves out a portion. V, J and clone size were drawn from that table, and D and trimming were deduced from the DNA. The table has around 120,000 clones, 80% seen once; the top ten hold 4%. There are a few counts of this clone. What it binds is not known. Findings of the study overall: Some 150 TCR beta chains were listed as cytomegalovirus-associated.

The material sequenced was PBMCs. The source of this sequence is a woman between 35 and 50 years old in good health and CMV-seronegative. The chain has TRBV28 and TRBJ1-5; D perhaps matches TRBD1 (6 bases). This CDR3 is CASRRTAHQPQHF. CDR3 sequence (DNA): TGTGCCAGCAGGAGGACAGCTCATCAGCCCCAGCATTTT.